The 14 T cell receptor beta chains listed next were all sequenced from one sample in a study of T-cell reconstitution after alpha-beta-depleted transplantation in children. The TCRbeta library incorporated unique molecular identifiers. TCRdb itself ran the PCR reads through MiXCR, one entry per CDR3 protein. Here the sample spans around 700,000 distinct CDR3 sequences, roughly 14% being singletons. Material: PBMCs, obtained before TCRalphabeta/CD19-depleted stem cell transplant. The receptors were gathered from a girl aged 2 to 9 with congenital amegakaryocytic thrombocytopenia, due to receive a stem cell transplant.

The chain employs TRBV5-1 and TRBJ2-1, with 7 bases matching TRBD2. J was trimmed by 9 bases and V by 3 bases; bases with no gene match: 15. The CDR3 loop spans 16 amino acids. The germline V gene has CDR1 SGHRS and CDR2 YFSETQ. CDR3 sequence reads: CASSSGWEGPWGEQFF. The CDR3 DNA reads TGCGCCAGCAGCTCAGGTTGGGAGGGCCCCTGGGGTGAGCAGTTCTTC. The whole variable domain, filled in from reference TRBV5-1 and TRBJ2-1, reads KAGVTQTPRYLIKTRGQQVTLSCSPISGHRSVSWYQQTPGQGLQFLFEYFSETQRNKGNFPGRFSGRQFSNSRSEMNVSTLELGDSALYLCASSSGWEGPWGEQFFGPGTRLTVL.

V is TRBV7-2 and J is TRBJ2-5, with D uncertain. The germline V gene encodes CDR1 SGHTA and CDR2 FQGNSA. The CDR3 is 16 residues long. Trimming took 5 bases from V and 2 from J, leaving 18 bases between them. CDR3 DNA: TGTGCCAGCAGCGAGCTAAAGGCCGGCACACAAGAGACCCAGTACTTC. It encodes CASSELKAGTQETQYF.

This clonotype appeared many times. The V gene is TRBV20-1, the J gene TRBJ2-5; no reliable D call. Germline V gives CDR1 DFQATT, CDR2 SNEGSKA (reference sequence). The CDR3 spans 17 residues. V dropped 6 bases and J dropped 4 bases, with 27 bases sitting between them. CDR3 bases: TGCAGTGCCACCCTGCGGATGGGAAGATTTTTTGGAGAGACCCAGTACTTC. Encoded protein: CSATLRMGRFFGETQYF.

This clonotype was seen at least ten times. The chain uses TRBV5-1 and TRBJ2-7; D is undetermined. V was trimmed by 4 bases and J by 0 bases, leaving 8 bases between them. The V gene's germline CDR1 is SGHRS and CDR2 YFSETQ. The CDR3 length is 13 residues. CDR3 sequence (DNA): TGCGCCAGCAGCCTACGGGCCTCCTACGAGCAGTACTTC. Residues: CASSLRASYEQYF.

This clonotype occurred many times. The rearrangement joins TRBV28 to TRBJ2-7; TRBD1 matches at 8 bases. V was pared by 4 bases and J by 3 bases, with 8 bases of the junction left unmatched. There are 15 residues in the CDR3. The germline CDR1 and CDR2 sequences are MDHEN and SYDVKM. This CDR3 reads CASSSGGSHNYEQYF. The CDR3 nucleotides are TGTGCCAGCAGTTCAGGGGGCAGTCATAACTACGAGCAGTACTTC.

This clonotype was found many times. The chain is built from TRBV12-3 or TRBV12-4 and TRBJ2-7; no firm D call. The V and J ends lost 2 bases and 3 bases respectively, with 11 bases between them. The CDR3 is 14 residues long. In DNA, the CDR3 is TGTGCCAGCAGTTTATCGGCTGGTTACTACGAGCAGTACTTC. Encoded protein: CASSLSAGYYEQYF.

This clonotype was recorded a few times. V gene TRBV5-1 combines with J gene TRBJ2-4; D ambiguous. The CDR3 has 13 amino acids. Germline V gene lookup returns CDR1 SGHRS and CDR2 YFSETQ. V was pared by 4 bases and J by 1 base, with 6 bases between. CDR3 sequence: CASSDGAKNIQYF. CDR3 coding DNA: TGCGCCAGCAGCGACGGGGCCAAAAACATTCAGTACTTC.

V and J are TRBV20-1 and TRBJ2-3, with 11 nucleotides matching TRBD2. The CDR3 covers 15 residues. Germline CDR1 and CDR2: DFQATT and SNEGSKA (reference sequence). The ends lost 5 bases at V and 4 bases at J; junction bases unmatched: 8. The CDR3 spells CSAPLLAGVADTQYF. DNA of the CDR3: TGCAGTGCTCCCCTACTAGCGGGAGTGGCAGATACGCAGTATTTT.

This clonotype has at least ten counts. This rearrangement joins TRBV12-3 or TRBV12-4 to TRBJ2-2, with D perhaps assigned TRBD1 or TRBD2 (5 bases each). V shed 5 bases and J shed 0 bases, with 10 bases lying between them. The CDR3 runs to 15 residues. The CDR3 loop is CASSPGAANTGELFF. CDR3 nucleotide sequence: TGTGCCAGCAGTCCCGGGGCAGCGAACACCGGGGAGCTGTTTTTT.

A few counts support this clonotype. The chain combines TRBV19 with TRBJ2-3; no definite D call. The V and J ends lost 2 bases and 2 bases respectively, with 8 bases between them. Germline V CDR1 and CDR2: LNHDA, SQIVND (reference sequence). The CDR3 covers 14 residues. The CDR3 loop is CASSIRRNTDTQYF. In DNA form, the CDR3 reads TGTGCCAGTAGTATACGCCGGAACACAGATACGCAGTATTTT.

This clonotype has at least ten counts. The CDR3: CASSLEGLGDEKLFF. As DNA, the CDR3 is TGCGCCAGCAGCTTGGAGGGCCTGGGCGATGAAAAACTGTTTTTT. This chain links TRBV5-1 with TRBJ1-4, with D hard to call. This CDR3 is 15 amino acids long. The germline CDR1 and CDR2 sequences are SGHRS and YFSETQ. V lost 0 bases and J lost 6, with 12 bases in between.

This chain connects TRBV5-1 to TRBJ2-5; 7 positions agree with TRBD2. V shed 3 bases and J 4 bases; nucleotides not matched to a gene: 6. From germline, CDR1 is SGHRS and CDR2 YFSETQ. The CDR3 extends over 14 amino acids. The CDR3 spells CASSSSTGGETQYF. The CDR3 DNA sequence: TGCGCCAGCAGCTCGTCGACGGGAGGAGAGACCCAGTACTTC.

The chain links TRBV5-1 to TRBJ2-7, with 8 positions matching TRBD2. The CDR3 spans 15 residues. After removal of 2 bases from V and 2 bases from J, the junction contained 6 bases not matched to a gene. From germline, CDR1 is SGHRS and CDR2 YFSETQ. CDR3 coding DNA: TGCGCCAGCAGCTTAGTTAGCGGGACCACCTACGAGCAGTACTTC. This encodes CASSLVSGTTYEQYF.

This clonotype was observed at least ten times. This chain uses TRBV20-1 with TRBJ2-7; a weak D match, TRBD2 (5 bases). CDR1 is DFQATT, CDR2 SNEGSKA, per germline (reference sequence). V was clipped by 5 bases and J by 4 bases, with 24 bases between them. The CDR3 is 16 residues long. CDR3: CSAAEGAAPSLYEQYF. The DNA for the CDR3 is TGCAGTGCTGCCGAGGGAGCGGCACCCTCCTTATACGAGCAGTACTTC.